This T cell receptor beta chain was observed in a study of brain T cells in children with intractable seizures (dated by TCRdb to the early 2020s). Concerning the study at large: As a first screen for immune gene transcripts, resected brain tissue from just under 55 pediatric epilepsy surgery cases was run on a NanoString immunology panel. Of the roughly twelve selected surgery cases, pre-surgery blood was also sequenced for eight, so four had brain tissue only. On the study overall, not on this receptor specifically: Viral specificity was inferred solely from CDR3 sequence similarity, and the HCMV serostatus of the patients was not known. Because sequencing depth differed between pre- and post-surgery blood, the absence of clones from the pre-surgery sample may reflect undersampling.

A word on this clone: Its target antigen remains unknown. Qualities for individual bases were not recorded, and no much larger clone is one base off.

TCR beta chain sequences were generated from genomic DNA using the immunoSEQ assay. The authors processed their data as follows. CDR3 sequences that did not begin with the conserved framework cysteine at position 104 were removed by hand. To get clonality, the normalized Shannon's Diversity Index was subtracted from one, giving values from 0 (maximal diversity) to 1 (oligoclonal). Differences in the frequency of the same CDR3 between samples, such as brain versus blood, were assessed with chi-squared comparison-of-proportions tests. Public clonotypes were identified by searching immuneACCESS, and similarity to known antiviral clonotypes was assessed with the VDJdb browser. What TCRdb holds here is the immuneACCESS table cut down to in-frame rearrangements. Part of the clones is not present; checked against another copy, under half of the missing clones reflect an unresolved V gene, and the others are unexplained. V, J and clone size derive from that table, while D and trimming were established from the DNA sequence. The sample table lists about 340,000 clones, about 94% of them with a count of one. The ten most abundant clones make up 5% to 7% of the sample.

The time point label of this sample denotes: blood from clinic visit 5 months post-surgery; TSC patient then seizure free. Surgery cases with the highest brain T cell transcript signatures were selected for TCR beta chain sequencing of brain tissue and, where available, blood. Before surgery, patients had received at least one anti-epileptic drug. The TCR-sequenced patients were children whose drug-resistant epilepsy was caused by tuberous sclerosis complex, focal cortical dysplasia, Rasmussen encephalitis or hemimegalencephaly. The Monarch genomic DNA purification kit was used to extract bulk genomic DNA from unsorted brain tissue and from whole blood. From the germline V gene, CDR1 is SQVTM and CDR2 is ANQGSEA. Trimming at the junction amounts to 4 bases on V and 7 bases on J, and the germline ends lie 10 bases apart. The CDR3 measures 11 amino acids from cysteine to phenylalanine. The read is trimmed to its CDR3 DNA, 33 bases read in frame from base 1.

The starting material was peripheral blood, obtained around 5 months after surgery. The chain is assembled from TRBV29-1 and TRBJ1-2, and TRBD1 may be the D gene, going by 5 matching bases. This TCR was recovered from a boy in the first two years of life with tuberous sclerosis and intractable seizures. CDR3 sequence: CSVAGHGGYTF. The nucleotide sequence reads TGCAGCGTTGCAGGGCACGGTGGCTACACCTTC.